The 13 T cell receptor beta chains below were found in one sample sequenced in a study of cytomegalovirus exposure and HLA in healthy donors. Primers: 60 Vbeta forward and 13 Jbeta reverse. Using immunoSEQ multiplex PCR, the repertoire was profiled, and TCRdb retains in-frame clones only, with some absent. This table has 90,000 to 100,000 clones, around four fifths appearing once. Sample: PBMCs. These TCRs come from a man aged 40-49 years in good health and CMV-seronegative.

The chain is built from TRBV6-5 and TRBJ2-7; D gene unclear. CDR1 is MNHEY and CDR2 is SVGAGI in the germline V gene. CDR3 length equals 13 residues. V dropped 0 bases and J dropped 6 bases, with 9 bases sitting between them. The CDR3 DNA follows: TGTGCCAGCAGTTACTCGATCCTCGGCGAGCAGTACTTC. Translated: CASSYSILGEQYF.

On this clone itself: The junction shows a germline mismatch at one end, possibly a read error. J is TRBJ2-5 and V is TRBV6-5, with 10 bases identical to TRBD1. The germline V gene encodes CDR1 MNHEY and CDR2 SVGAGI. CDR3 length: 15 amino acids. In DNA, the CDR3 is TGTGCCAGCAGTCGATCAGACAGGGGGCAAGGGACCCAGTACTTC. It is translated as CASSRSDRGQGTQYF.

About this clone itself: Other DNA sequences in this sample translate to the same CDR3. J is TRBJ2-7 and V is TRBV7-2; 9 bases are a match to TRBD1. Germline V gene data show CDR1 as SGHTA and CDR2 as FQGNSA. Unmatched junction bases numbered 3, after V lost 1 base and J lost 2 bases. The CDR3 runs to 15 residues. The CDR3 reads CASSLGQGGPYEQYF. DNA for the CDR3: TGTGCCAGCAGCTTAGGACAGGGGGGCCCCTACGAGCAGTACTTC.

This clone showed up just a few times. This chain links TRBV5-8 with TRBJ2-5, with a weak D call TRBD1 (5 bases). The germline V gene encodes CDR1 SGHTS and CDR2 YDEGEE. The CDR3 contains 12 residues. V was clipped by 5 bases and J by 8 bases, with 13 bases between them. The CDR3 DNA sequence: TGTGCCAGCAGATATAGGGGCGGAACCCAGTACTTC. This codes for CASRYRGGTQYF.

This chain links TRBV27 with TRBJ2-7, with no clear D. The CDR3 length is 14 residues. Trimming removed 6 bases at V and 2 bases at J, with 14 bases between. Per germline, CDR1 MNHEY and CDR2 SMNVEV (reference sequence). This CDR3 is CASRVRALPYEQYF. As DNA, the CDR3 is TGTGCCAGCAGGGTCCGTGCGCTACCCTACGAGCAGTACTTC.

The rearrangement links TRBV28 to TRBJ2-7, with D possibly TRBD1 on 5 matching bases. The CDR3 spans 11 residues. Germline CDR1 is MDHEN and CDR2 is SYDVKM. With 7 bases removed from V and 7 bases from J, the gap between germline ends came to 11 bases. Written as DNA, the CDR3 is TGTGCCAGCACCAGAAAGGGGGAGCAGTACTTC. This gives the protein CASTRKGEQYF.

This clone appeared a few times. The gene calls are TRBV5-1 and TRBJ2-1; possibly TRBD1 for D (5 bases). The CDR3 totals 14 residues. Trimming pared 0 bases from V and 8 bases from J, leaving 12 bases between. Germline CDR1 SGHRS, CDR2 YFSETQ. The CDR3 nucleotides are TGCGCCAGCAGCTTGGGGGGCCCCGAGGATGAGCAGTTCTTC. This gives the protein CASSLGGPEDEQFF. The whole variable domain, remainder taken from reference TRBV5-1 and TRBJ2-1, is KAGVTQTPRYLIKTRGQQVTLSCSPISGHRSVSWYQQTPGQGLQFLFEYFSETQRNKGNFPGRFSGRQFSNSRSEMNVSTLELGDSALYLCASSLGGPEDEQFFGPGTRLTVL.

The chain couples TRBV19 to TRBJ1-5; no clear D gene. Per germline, CDR1 LNHDA and CDR2 SQIVND (reference sequence). Trimming took off 8 bases at V and 8 bases at J, with 16 bases between the two ends. The CDR3 has 13 amino acids. This CDR3 is CASSFGGFEPQHF. Written as DNA, the CDR3 is TGTGCCAGTTCCTTTGGAGGGTTTGAGCCCCAGCATTTT.

In the case of this clone: Germline is not matched at one junction end, which may reflect a read error. Other DNA sequences in the sample encode the same CDR3. This sequence joins TRBV15 and TRBJ2-1; 7 nucleotides line up with TRBD1. The germline CDR1 and CDR2 sequences are LNHNV and YYDKDF (reference sequence). The CDR3 length is 15 residues. The CDR3 DNA is TGTGCCACTAGCAGAGGCCGGGACAGAGTCAATGAGCAGTTCTTC. It translates to CATSRGRDRVNEQFF.

The V call is TRBV10-2, the J call TRBJ1-2; D is unresolved. The CDR3 is 17 amino acids. V lost 3 bases to trimming and J lost 0 bases, with 17 bases between them. The germline V gene encodes CDR1 WSHSY and CDR2 SAAADI. Here the CDR3 reads CASSDPGFSETNYGYTF. In DNA form, the CDR3 reads TGCGCCAGCAGTGACCCGGGGTTCTCTGAGACTAACTATGGCTACACCTTC.

Of note for this clone: The junction does not match germline at one end; this may be a read error. The J gene is TRBJ1-6, the V gene TRBV7-3; 7 nucleotides agree with TRBD1. This CDR3 region has 15 residues. Germline V CDR1 and CDR2: SGHTA, FQGTGA. CDR3 DNA: TGTTCCAGCAGCTCGGGACAGACCAACTCTTCACCCCTCCACTTT. This translates into CSSSSGQTNSSPLHF. The variable domain in full, with the rest retrieved from reference TRBV7-3 and TRBJ1-6, is GAGVSQTPSNKVTEKGKYVELRCDPISGHTALYWYRQSLGQGPEFLIYFQGTGAADDSGLPNDRFFAVRPEGSVSTLKIQRTERGDSAVYLCSSSSGQTNSSPLHFGNGTRLTVT.

The V gene is TRBV7-2, the J gene TRBJ1-5; possibly TRBD1 for D (5 bases). Per germline, CDR1 SGHTA and CDR2 FQGNSA. The CDR3 covers 15 residues. The V gene lost 5 bases and the J gene lost 6 bases, with 17 bases spanning the gap. CDR3: CASSALGGVGQPQHF. The CDR3 nucleotides read TGTGCCAGCAGCGCGCTGGGGGGGGTAGGTCAGCCCCAGCATTTT. Drawing the rest from reference TRBV7-2 and TRBJ1-5, the complete variable domain is GAGVSQSPSNKVTEKGKDVELRCDPISGHTALYWYRQSLGQGLEFLIYFQGNSAPDKSGLPSDRFSAERTGGSVSTLTIQRTQQEDSAVYLCASSALGGVGQPQHFGDGTRLSIL.

The rearrangement links TRBV13 to TRBJ2-7; the D gene is possibly TRBD2 (5 bases). Germline assignment: CDR1 PRHDT and CDR2 FYEKMQ (reference sequence). The CDR3 loop spans 14 amino acids. V lost 4 bases, J lost 4 bases, and 14 bases lay in between. The CDR3 nucleotides read TGTGCCAGCAGCTCGCGGGCCCTAGGGTACGAGCAGTACTTC. It specifies CASSSRALGYEQYF.